This T cell receptor (beta chain) is drawn from a study of blood T cell repertoires in COVID-19. The germline V gene has CDR1 SGDLS and CDR2 YYNGEE. Trimming removed 0 bases at V and 3 bases at J, with 6 bases between. This CDR3 has 13 residues. Patients at the Seattle site were enrolled during active infection and followed longitudinally. This clone occurred a few times. Some clones are missing from TCRdb's copy, which holds only in-frame ones; the method was immunoSEQ multiplex PCR. Of hundreds of thousands of clones in the sample, 89% are singletons; the top ten hold around 2.8%. This TCR came from a woman aged 25 to 39 with COVID-19, enrolled during active disease. The chain recombines TRBV9 with TRBJ1-1; perhaps TRBD1 as D (5 bases). Sequenced material: peripheral blood. The CDR3 region has the DNA TGTGCCAGCAGCGTAGGACAGCACACTGAAGCTTTCTTT. It codes for CASSVGQHTEAFF.